Following are 30 T cell receptor beta chains from one sample sequenced in a study of blood T cell repertoires in COVID-19. Generated by immunoSEQ multiplex PCR, the TCRdb table keeps only in-frame clones and is missing some. The sample records around 71,000 clones, roughly four fifths being singletons. Sequenced input: peripheral blood. All receptors derive from a man aged 70-80 years with acute or convalescent COVID-19.

The chain couples TRBV5-1 to TRBJ1-6; a weak D match, TRBD1 (6 bases). Germline V gives CDR1 SGHRS, CDR2 YFSETQ. The CDR3 is 15 amino acids. V lost 2 bases to trimming and J lost 7 bases, with 13 bases between them. The CDR3 reads CASSLRQAENSPLHF. CDR3 in DNA: TGCGCCAGCAGCTTACGACAGGCGGAGAATTCACCCCTCCACTTT. The variable domain in full, with the rest retrieved from reference TRBV5-1 and TRBJ1-6, is KAGVTQTPRYLIKTRGQQVTLSCSPISGHRSVSWYQQTPGQGLQFLFEYFSETQRNKGNFPGRFSGRQFSNSRSEMNVSTLELGDSALYLCASSLRQAENSPLHFGNGTRLTVT.

The CDR3 nucleotides read TGTGCCAGCAAGCGAACAGGGGGAAACAATCAGCCCCAGCATTTT. It specifies CASKRTGGNNQPQHF. This chain links TRBV2 with TRBJ1-5; TRBD1 agrees at 8 bases. The germline gives CDR1 SNHLY, CDR2 FYNNEI. V shed 7 bases and J 3 bases; nucleotides not matched to a gene: 8. The CDR3 has 15 amino acids.

The chain is built from TRBV27 and TRBJ1-1; TRBD1 agrees at 7 bases. Trimming cost V 1 base and J 6 bases; bases outside gene matches: 2. The germline gives CDR1 MNHEY, CDR2 SMNVEV (reference sequence). The CDR3 loop spans 13 amino acids. In nucleotides, the CDR3 is TGTGCCAGCAGTTTATGGCAGGGGGCTGAAGCTTTCTTT. Translation gives CASSLWQGAEAFF.

The chain uses TRBV3-1 (or the pseudogene TRBV3-2) and TRBJ2-1; 13 bases line up with TRBD2. Germline V gene data show CDR1 as LGHDT and CDR2 as YNNKEL (reference sequence). The CDR3 has 17 amino acids. With 4 bases clipped from V and 1 base from J, the junction kept 4 bases outside the gene matches. CDR3 amino acids: CASSPWTSGSSYNEQFF. For the CDR3, the DNA is TGTGCCAGCAGCCCGTGGACTAGCGGGAGTTCCTACAATGAGCAGTTCTTC.

The CDR3 region is CASSPPPTPNTEAFF. The DNA for the CDR3 is TGTGCCAGCAGCCCCCCCCCGACACCGAACACTGAAGCTTTCTTT. The gene calls are TRBV7-9 and TRBJ1-1; D gene uncertain. Germline CDR1 reads SEHNR; CDR2 reads FQNEAQ (reference sequence). The CDR3 is made up of 15 amino acids. V dropped 5 bases and J dropped 1 base, with 14 bases sitting between them. Full variable domain (rest looked up from reference TRBV7-9 and TRBJ1-1): DTGVSQNPRHKITKRGQNVTFRCDPISEHNRLYWYRQTLGQGPEFLTYFQNEAQLEKSRLLSDRFSAERPKGSFSTLEIQRTEQGDSAMYLCASSPPPTPNTEAFFGQGTRLTVV.

This chain uses TRBV7-8 with TRBJ2-5; perhaps TRBD1 as D (5 bases). The CDR3 runs to 15 residues. CDR1 and CDR2 (germline): SGHVS, FQNEAQ. V was clipped by 2 bases and J by 0 bases, with 10 bases between them. The CDR3 here is CASSLSHRYQETQYF. The DNA of the CDR3 is TGTGCCAGCAGCTTATCCCACAGGTACCAAGAGACCCAGTACTTC.

The chain couples TRBV29-1 to TRBJ2-5; 12 nucleotides match TRBD1. CDR1 SQVTM and CDR2 ANQGSEA come from the germline V gene. This CDR3 is 14 amino acids long. V dropped 5 bases and J dropped 9; count of bases not matched to a gene: 10. The CDR3 spells CSVTTGQGAMAQYF. The CDR3, as DNA: TGCAGCGTTACAACGGGACAGGGGGCGATGGCCCAGTACTTC.

This chain uses TRBV20-1 with TRBJ2-7, with D tentatively TRBD1 (6 bases). V was clipped by 4 bases and J by 5 bases, with 9 bases between them. The CDR3 is 11 residues long. CDR1 and CDR2 (germline): DFQATT, SNEGSKA (reference sequence). The CDR3 DNA sequence: TGCAGTGCTACCAACAGGGACGAGCAGTACTTC. It translates to CSATNRDEQYF.

The chain uses TRBV5-5 and TRBJ2-5; D ambiguous. The ends were cut back, 0 bases at V and 2 bases at J, with 5 bases in the middle. The CDR3 totals 13 residues. Germline assignment: CDR1 SGHKS and CDR2 YYEKEE (reference sequence). The CDR3 nucleotides read TGTGCCAGCAGCTTGGGGCTTCAAGAGACCCAGTACTTC. Amino acid sequence: CASSLGLQETQYF.

The V and J genes are TRBV28 and TRBJ1-6, with a possible D match to TRBD1 (5 bases). Germline CDR1 MDHEN, CDR2 SYDVKM. Trimming shortened V by 6 bases and J by 1 base, and 16 bases separated the two germline ends. This CDR3 spans 17 amino acids. CDR3 region: CASRFYGGGSYNSPLHF. In DNA form, the CDR3 reads TGTGCCAGCAGGTTTTACGGGGGGGGGTCCTATAATTCACCCCTCCACTTT.

The V gene is TRBV5-1, the J gene TRBJ1-1, with D possibly matching TRBD1 (5 bases). Germline loops: CDR1 SGHRS, CDR2 YFSETQ. V gave up 0 bases and J gave up 5 bases, with 14 bases separating them. The CDR3 consists of 15 residues. CDR3 in amino acids: CASSLGGQGGTEAFF. CDR3 bases: TGCGCCAGCAGCTTGGGAGGCCAGGGTGGGACTGAAGCTTTCTTT.

To note about this clone: One end of the junction does not line up with germline, which may come from a read error. The V call is TRBV12-3 or TRBV12-4, the J call TRBJ2-5, with D unresolved. This CDR3 region has 13 residues. The CDR3 DNA reads as TGTGCCAGCAGTGTAGCCCTTCAAGAGACCCAGTACTTC. It translates to CASSVALQETQYF.

This clone was observed a few times. The rearrangement joins TRBV2 to TRBJ1-2; 10 bases are shared with TRBD1. The trim removed 2 bases at V and 5 bases at J, leaving 2 bases unmatched. The CDR3 runs 14 residues. The germline CDR1 and CDR2 sequences are SNHLY and FYNNEI. The CDR3 bases are TGTGCCAGCAGTGAACGACAGGGGGCGTATGGCTACACCTTC. It specifies CASSERQGAYGYTF.

The chain links TRBV30 to TRBJ2-7; 10 bases line up with TRBD1. Germline CDR1 GTSNPN, CDR2 SVGIG (reference sequence). This CDR3 spans 14 amino acids. V lost 8 bases to trimming and J lost 3 bases; unmatched junction nucleotides: 10. CDR3 in amino acids: CAEKDRGCGYEQYF. The DNA of the CDR3 is TGTGCCGAAAAGGACAGGGGGTGTGGCTACGAGCAGTACTTC.

The chain uses TRBV4-3 and TRBJ2-1; TRBD2 aligns across 9 bases. This CDR3 region has 16 residues. The trim removed 0 bases at V and 4 bases at J, leaving 4 bases unmatched. The germline V gene has CDR1 LGHNA and CDR2 YSLEER. CDR3: CASSQDNLAGYNEQFF. The CDR3 DNA reads as TGCGCCAGCAGCCAAGATAACCTAGCGGGGTACAATGAGCAGTTCTTC.

The J gene is TRBJ2-7, the V gene TRBV5-1; 9 nucleotides agree with TRBD1. Germline loops: CDR1 SGHRS, CDR2 YFSETQ. V lost 0 bases, J lost 6 bases, and 7 bases stayed unmatched. CDR3 length: 15 amino acids. The CDR3: CASSLEGQGLGEQYF. Here the CDR3 DNA reads TGCGCCAGCAGCTTGGAGGGACAGGGATTGGGCGAGCAGTACTTC.

The table lists this clone with a count of one. The V gene is TRBV23-1, the J gene TRBJ2-5; a weak D match, TRBD2 (6 bases). TRBV23-1 is noted as an ORF with a role that remains uncertain. The germline V and J ends were trimmed by 0 bases and 0 bases, with 14 bases remaining between them. The CDR3 is made up of 17 amino acids. The CDR3 nucleotides are TGCGCCAGCAGTCAATCCCACCGTGCGGGATACCAAGAGACCCAGTACTTC. Encoded protein: CASSQSHRAGYQETQYF.

This sequence joins TRBV5-4 and TRBJ2-2; D gene ambiguous. Germline CDR1 reads SGHNT; CDR2 reads YYREEE (reference sequence). This CDR3 region has 14 residues. V lost 0 bases, J lost 0 bases, and 3 bases lay in between. CDR3: CASSLDTNTGELFF. The DNA of the CDR3 is TGTGCCAGCAGCTTGGACACGAACACCGGGGAGCTGTTTTTT.

The genes are TRBV5-1 and TRBJ2-7; tentatively, D is TRBD1 (5 bases). Germline CDR1 is SGHRS and CDR2 is YFSETQ. V gave up 0 bases and J gave up 1 base, with 5 bases separating them. The CDR3 runs to 13 residues. The CDR3 DNA sequence: TGCGCCAGCAGCTTGGCAGGGTCCTACGAGCAGTACTTC. Translated: CASSLAGSYEQYF.

This chain joins TRBV29-1 and TRBJ1-6; 7 positions agree with TRBD1. The J segment lost 9 bases and the V segment lost 1 base, leaving 9 bases of the junction unmatched. The CDR3 has 15 amino acids. Germline CDR1 SQVTM, CDR2 ANQGSEA. The DNA of the CDR3 is TGCAGCGTTGAAGGAGTACAGGGGATAGGTTCACCCCTCCACTTT. Its translation is CSVEGVQGIGSPLHF.

V gene TRBV13 combines with J gene TRBJ1-1, with 7 bases lining up with TRBD1. Per the germline V gene, CDR1 is PRHDT and CDR2 is FYEKMQ (reference sequence). The CDR3 runs 14 residues. The ends lost 3 bases at V and 8 bases at J; junction bases unmatched: 9. The chain's CDR3 is CASSFLQLDREAFF. CDR3 nucleotide sequence: TGTGCCAGCAGCTTTCTACAACTGGACAGGGAAGCTTTCTTT.

DNA of the CDR3: TGTGCCAGCAGCCTTGGGGACAGGCGGGCTAGCAATCAGCCCCAGCATTTT. Translation gives CASSLGDRRASNQPQHF. The rearrangement joins TRBV5-6 to TRBJ1-5, with 8 bases that match TRBD1. The CDR3 is made up of 17 amino acids. Germline V gene lookup returns CDR1 SGHDT and CDR2 YYEEEE. V was pared by 4 bases and J by 0 bases, with 9 bases of the junction left unmatched.

This clone was seen only once. The chain has TRBV19 and TRBJ1-5; tentative D call: TRBD1 (5 bases). Trimming cost V 1 base and J 7 bases, with 14 bases left between them. The CDR3 extends over 15 amino acids. The germline V gene encodes CDR1 LNHDA and CDR2 SQIVND (reference sequence). The CDR3 here is CASSIVGRGNQPQHF. CDR3 coding DNA: TGTGCCAGTAGTATAGTGGGGCGGGGGAACCAGCCCCAGCATTTT.

The chain uses TRBV4-1 and TRBJ1-5; 7 positions agree with TRBD1. The trim removed 10 bases at V and 1 base at J, leaving 16 bases unmatched. CDR1 is MGHRA and CDR2 is YSYEKL in the germline V gene. The CDR3 has 17 residues. The CDR3 is CATSPELPGQSNQPQHF. The CDR3 DNA reads as TGCGCCACATCCCCAGAATTACCGGGACAGAGCAATCAGCCCCAGCATTTT.

The rearrangement joins TRBV27 to TRBJ1-2; the D is unclear. The CDR3 runs to 13 residues. Germline V gene data show CDR1 as MNHEY and CDR2 as SMNVEV (reference sequence). Trimming cost V 5 bases and J 10 bases, with 17 bases left between them. CDR3 in DNA: TGTGCCAGCAGTCCCAGTAATCAGATTACCTACACCTTC. Translated, it gives CASSPSNQITYTF.

In its sample, this clone is medium-sized (0.01 to 0.1%). The chain recombines TRBV4-1 with TRBJ1-1; possibly TRBD1 for D (5 bases). V lost 3 bases, J lost 1 base, and 21 bases lay in between. CDR3 length equals 18 residues. Looked up from germline, CDR1 is MGHRA and CDR2 is YSYEKL. The CDR3 region is CASSQWGTAGPQNTEAFF. CDR3 nucleotides: TGCGCCAGCAGCCAGTGGGGAACGGCAGGGCCTCAGAACACTGAAGCTTTCTTT.

The rearrangement links TRBV7-8 to TRBJ2-3; 10 bases fit TRBD2. The trim removed 1 base at V and 0 bases at J, leaving 7 bases unmatched. CDR1 and CDR2 (germline): SGHVS, FQNEAQ. The CDR3 is 18 amino acids. CDR3 in DNA: TGTGCCAGCAGCTTAGGATTAGCGGGAGGCAAAAGCACAGATACGCAGTATTTT. It is translated as CASSLGLAGGKSTDTQYF.

This rearrangement joins TRBV7-3 to TRBJ1-1; D remains unclear. V lost 7 bases to trimming and J lost 3 bases, with 15 bases between them. The CDR3 runs to 14 residues. Germline assignment: CDR1 SGHTA and CDR2 FQGTGA. The CDR3 protein is CASTSTGSDTEAFF. The CDR3 DNA follows: TGTGCCAGCACCAGCACGGGGAGTGACACTGAAGCTTTCTTT.

The chain couples TRBV19 to TRBJ2-7; the D gene is possibly TRBD1 (6 bases). CDR1 is LNHDA, CDR2 SQIVND, per germline (reference sequence). The CDR3 contains 14 residues. V was shortened by 6 bases and J by 0 bases, with 12 bases between the two germline ends. The CDR3 bases are TGTGCCAGTAGCCTGACAGGAGTCTCCTACGAGCAGTACTTC. Protein: CASSLTGVSYEQYF.

The V and J genes are TRBV27 and TRBJ2-2; 9 nucleotides align to TRBD2. The CDR3 is 18 residues long. Germline V gene lookup returns CDR1 MNHEY and CDR2 SMNVEV (reference sequence). Trimming cost V 0 bases and J 4 bases; bases outside gene matches: 9. The CDR3 region has the DNA TGTGCCAGCAGTTTATCGGGCGGGAGGGCAAGGAGCACCGGGGAGCTGTTTTTT. Amino acid sequence: CASSLSGGRARSTGELFF.